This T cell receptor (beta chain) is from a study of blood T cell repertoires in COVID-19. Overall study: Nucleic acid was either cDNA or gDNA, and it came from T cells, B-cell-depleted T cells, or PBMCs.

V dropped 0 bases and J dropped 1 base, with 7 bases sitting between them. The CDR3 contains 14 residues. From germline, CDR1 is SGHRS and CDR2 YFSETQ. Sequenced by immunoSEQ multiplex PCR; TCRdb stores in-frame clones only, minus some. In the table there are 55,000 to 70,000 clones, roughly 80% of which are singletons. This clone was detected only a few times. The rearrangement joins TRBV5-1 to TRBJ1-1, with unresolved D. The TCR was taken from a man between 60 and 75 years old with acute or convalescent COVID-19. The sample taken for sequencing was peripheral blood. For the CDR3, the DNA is TGCGCCAGCAGCTTGGAGCCGCGGAACACTGAAGCTTTCTTT. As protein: CASSLEPRNTEAFF.